These 20 T cell receptor beta chains were sequenced from one sample in a study of response to subunit inactivated influenza vaccine (dated by TCRdb to the late 2010s). The library relied on RT-PCR. TCRdb names Illumina HiSeq 2500 as the instrument used. TCRdb reprocessed the public reads (quality trimming at Q25 with fastp, clone calling with MiXCR) and kept in-frame beta chains. All rows with the same CDR3 protein become a single entry with the most common DNA and genes. This sample has 500,000 to 550,000 distinct CDR3 sequences in its table, and approximately 22% of those were observed once. The top ten clones comprise approximately 3% of the sample. The data were also submitted as part of a second study, on T cells expressing NK-cell markers. The second investigation adds: TCR beta cDNA libraries were prepared using 5'RACE template switching, which introduced a universal primer site and unique molecular identifiers.

Material: CD4+ T cells sorted from PBMCs, obtained 12 days after vaccination. All receptors come from a man aged 45 to 65 who received an inactivated influenza vaccine. Donor details come from another sample of the same person, matched by shared clones.

J is TRBJ2-5 and V is TRBV5-1; D uncertain. CDR1 is SGHRS and CDR2 is YFSETQ in the germline V gene. V lost 4 bases and J lost 5, with 15 bases in between. The CDR3 sequence is 14 residues long. CDR3 DNA: TGCGCCAGCAGCGCACCCGGGCCCTCTGAGACCCAGTACTTC. Translating it yields CASSAPGPSETQYF. Together with reference TRBV5-1 and TRBJ2-5, the CDR3 gives the full variable domain: KAGVTQTPRYLIKTRGQQVTLSCSPISGHRSVSWYQQTPGQGLQFLFEYFSETQRNKGNFPGRFSGRQFSNSRSEMNVSTLELGDSALYLCASSAPGPSETQYFGPGTRLLVL.

This clonotype has ten or more counts. This sequence joins TRBV24-1 and TRBJ2-2; D not resolved. V gave up 5 bases and J gave up 1 base, with 13 bases separating them. CDR1 and CDR2 from the germline V gene are KGHDR and SFDVKD. This CDR3 has 16 amino acids. The DNA for the CDR3 is TGTGCCACCAGTGTTACGGGTCTCGGGAACACCGGGGAGCTGTTTTTT. Its protein is CATSVTGLGNTGELFF.

This clonotype was observed a handful of times. V gene TRBV10-3 combines with J gene TRBJ2-3; D call uncertain. The length of the CDR3 is 13 residues. The germline V gene encodes CDR1 ENHRY and CDR2 SYGVKD. V was shortened by 10 bases and J by 2 bases, with 13 bases between the two germline ends. This CDR3 is CASCRYATDTQYF. CDR3 in DNA: TGTGCCAGCTGTCGGTACGCCACAGATACGCAGTATTTT.

V and J are TRBV27 and TRBJ1-5; TRBD1 might be the D (5 bases). V was cut by 3 bases and J by 7 bases, with 13 bases left in between. CDR1 is MNHEY, CDR2 SMNVEV, per germline (reference sequence). The CDR3 runs 14 residues. CDR3 in DNA: TGTGCCAGCAGTTTTGCGGGGGTGGGGCAGCCCCAGCATTTT. Its protein product is CASSFAGVGQPQHF.

The chain recombines TRBV7-2 with TRBJ2-3; possible D gene TRBD2, 6 bases. There are 17 residues in the CDR3. V was clipped by 2 bases and J by 1 base, with 16 bases between them. The germline CDR1 and CDR2 sequences are SGHTA and FQGNSA. The CDR3 sequence: CASSLLQSLAGTDTQYF. Here the CDR3 DNA reads TGTGCCAGCAGCTTACTCCAGAGCTTAGCGGGCACAGATACGCAGTATTTT. Full variable domain (outside the CDR3, taken from reference TRBV7-2 and TRBJ2-3): GAGVSQSPSNKVTEKGKDVELRCDPISGHTALYWYRQSLGQGLEFLIYFQGNSAPDKSGLPSDRFSAERTGGSVSTLTIQRTQQEDSAVYLCASSLLQSLAGTDTQYFGPGTRLTVL.

V usage is TRBV30 and J usage is TRBJ1-1; weak D call: TRBD1 (6 bases). V was clipped by 4 bases and J by 6 bases, with 12 bases between them. CDR1 and CDR2 from the germline V gene are GTSNPN and SVGIG (reference sequence). CDR3 length equals 12 residues. The CDR3 reads CAWTRGGSEAFF. CDR3 nucleotides: TGTGCCTGGACCAGGGGAGGGTCTGAAGCTTTCTTT. Using reference TRBV30 and TRBJ1-1 for the parts outside the CDR3, the full variable domain is SQTIHQWPATLVQPVGSPLSLECTVEGTSNPNLYWYRQAAGRGLQLLFYSVGIGQISSEVPQNLSASRPQDRQFILSSKKLLLSDSGFYLCAWTRGGSEAFFGQGTRLTVV.

Many counts were recorded for this clonotype. The chain has TRBV19 and TRBJ2-4; D uncertain. V lost 4 bases and J 0 bases, leaving 13 bases between the germline ends. The CDR3 has 16 residues. Germline lookup yields CDR1 LNHDA and CDR2 SQIVND (reference sequence). This chain's CDR3 is CASSNQALLAKNIQYF. CDR3 in DNA: TGTGCCAGTAGTAACCAGGCGCTACTAGCCAAAAACATTCAGTACTTC.

A few counts support this clonotype. This chain connects TRBV29-1 to TRBJ1-1; 11 bases align to TRBD1. The germline V gene has CDR1 SQVTM and CDR2 ANQGSEA. CDR3 length: 11 residues. V was pared by 4 bases and J by 10 bases, with 2 bases of the junction left unmatched. The CDR3 spells CSVGTGGVAFF. The CDR3 bases are TGCAGCGTTGGGACAGGGGGCGTAGCTTTCTTT.

This clonotype was recorded a few times. The V and J genes are TRBV28 and TRBJ1-5, with TRBD1 matching 8 bases. This CDR3 contains 11 residues. Trimming removed 4 bases from V and 12 bases from J; junction bases left unmatched: 2. CDR1 MDHEN and CDR2 SYDVKM come from the germline V gene. The CDR3 region is CASSSGQGQHF. Here the CDR3 DNA reads TGTGCCAGCAGTTCCGGACAGGGCCAGCATTTT.

This clonotype was found a few times. The rearrangement joins TRBV24-1 to TRBJ1-5; TRBD1 agrees at 8 bases. The germline V gene encodes CDR1 KGHDR and CDR2 SFDVKD. The CDR3 loop spans 19 amino acids. The V gene end was trimmed by 7 bases and the J gene end by 6 bases; junction bases not matched to a gene: 22. CDR3 sequence reads: CATRVRAGGPEEGLQPQHF. The CDR3 DNA reads as TGTGCCACCAGGGTAAGAGCAGGGGGCCCCGAAGAGGGGCTTCAGCCCCAGCATTTT.

This clonotype was counted between two and nine times. This chain links TRBV24-1 with TRBJ2-1; D is uncertain. Trimming left V 3 bases short and J 3 bases short, with 8 bases between. Germline CDR1 reads KGHDR; CDR2 reads SFDVKD. The CDR3 consists of 14 residues. The DNA of the CDR3 is TGTGCCACCAGTGATGCTGGCGGCTACAATGAGCAGTTCTTC. It translates to CATSDAGGYNEQFF.

This chain connects TRBV6-5 to TRBJ2-7, with 13 bases fitting TRBD2. After removal of 0 bases from V and 2 bases from J, the junction contained 4 bases not matched to a gene. The CDR3 loop spans 17 amino acids. Germline CDR1 reads MNHEY; CDR2 reads SVGAGI. The CDR3 nucleotides are TGTGCCAGCAGTTACTCAGCCGGGACTAGCGGGACCTACGAGCAGTACTTC. Translation: CASSYSAGTSGTYEQYF.

The table lists this clonotype with a few counts. The CDR3 coding sequence is TGTGCCAGCAGCTCGGACAGGGGTCTTTACAATGAGCAGTTCTTC. Translation: CASSSDRGLYNEQFF. The rearrangement uses TRBV7-8 and TRBJ2-1, with 9 bases lining up with TRBD1. Germline loops: CDR1 SGHVS, CDR2 FQNEAQ. There are 15 residues in the CDR3. The V and J ends lost 4 bases and 4 bases, in that order; junction bases with no gene match: 5.

This chain connects TRBV5-5 to TRBJ2-7, with TRBD1 identical over 7 bases. Trimming at V came to 0 bases and at J to 5 bases, leaving 8 bases not matched to a gene. CDR1 and CDR2 from the germline V gene are SGHKS and YYEKEE (reference sequence). This CDR3 is built from 15 residues. CDR3 residues: CASSLGPGGRNEQYF. The DNA of the CDR3 is TGTGCCAGCAGCTTGGGTCCAGGGGGTCGCAACGAGCAGTACTTC.

The chain links TRBV12-3 or TRBV12-4 to TRBJ1-5; D call uncertain. This CDR3 has 16 amino acids. Trimming left V 2 bases short and J 0 bases short, with 11 bases between. In DNA form, the CDR3 reads TGTGCCAGCAGTTTATTCGGAGTGGATAGCAATCAGCCCCAGCATTTT. Amino acid sequence: CASSLFGVDSNQPQHF.

This clonotype was counted ten times or more. The chain joins TRBV10-3 to TRBJ1-2, with unresolved D. Germline CDR1 reads ENHRY; CDR2 reads SYGVKD. With 5 bases removed from V and 2 bases from J, the gap between germline ends came to 9 bases. CDR3 length: 13 residues. As DNA, the CDR3 is TGTGCCATCAGTCTGACACCAAACTATGGCTACACCTTC. Translated: CAISLTPNYGYTF.

This clonotype was recorded a few times. This rearrangement joins TRBV28 to TRBJ2-1; 9 bases align to TRBD1. Trimming cost V 4 bases and J 5 bases; bases outside gene matches: 9. The CDR3 sequence is 16 residues long. CDR1 and CDR2 (germline): MDHEN, SYDVKM. The DNA of the CDR3 is TGTGCCAGCAGTTACTCGCCGGGACAGGGTCACAATGAGCAGTTCTTC. Translation gives CASSYSPGQGHNEQFF.

This clonotype was detected many times. The chain employs TRBV7-3 and TRBJ1-6; D unclear. Germline V gives CDR1 SGHTA, CDR2 FQGTGA. V lost 3 bases, J lost 7 bases, and 7 bases lay in between. The CDR3 loop spans 13 amino acids. CDR3 amino acids: CASSLGYNSPLHF. The CDR3, as DNA: TGTGCCAGCAGCTTGGGTTACAATTCACCCCTCCACTTT.

The V gene is TRBV12-3 or TRBV12-4, the J gene TRBJ2-5; TRBD2 matches at 8 bases. The ends lost 7 bases at V and 4 bases at J; junction bases unmatched: 11. The CDR3 runs 15 residues. The CDR3 is CASTGGGIQGETQYF. The CDR3 DNA reads TGTGCCAGCACCGGGGGGGGAATTCAGGGAGAGACCCAGTACTTC.

This clonotype was counted only a few times. CDR3: CASSPVDGYYEQYF. As DNA, the CDR3 is TGCGCCAGCAGCCCGGTGGACGGGTACTACGAGCAGTACTTC. The chain combines TRBV5-1 with TRBJ2-7, with unresolved D. Trimming cost V 4 bases and J 3 bases, with 14 bases left between them. CDR3 length equals 14 residues. Germline-derived CDR1 and CDR2 are SGHRS and YFSETQ.